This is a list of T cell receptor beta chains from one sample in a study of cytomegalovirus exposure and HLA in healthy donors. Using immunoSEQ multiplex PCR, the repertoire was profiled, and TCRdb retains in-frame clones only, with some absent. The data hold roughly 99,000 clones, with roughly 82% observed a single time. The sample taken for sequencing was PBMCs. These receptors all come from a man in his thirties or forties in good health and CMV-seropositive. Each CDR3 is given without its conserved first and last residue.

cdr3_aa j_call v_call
SSSTPYEQY TRBJ2-7 TRBV7-9
ASSLEAGGSGNTIY TRBJ1-3 TRBV7-6
ASSRTQGYETQY TRBJ2-5 TRBV6-5
ASRSPGTGTQPQH TRBJ1-5 TRBV28
ASRTTGTGSSPLH TRBJ1-6 TRBV19
ASRLDRGLLTSPLH TRBJ1-6 TRBV4-1
AWGQVDGQY TRBJ2-7 TRBV30
SSSLGDSGDEKLF TRBJ1-4 TRBV7-9
ASSIDQGMDNQPQH TRBJ1-5 TRBV19
ASSLEGSLFYEQY TRBJ2-7 TRBV7-8
ASSISSQGNYGYT TRBJ1-2 TRBV19
ASSVVARDSRNSPLH TRBJ1-6 TRBV9
ASSLSGVGTDTQY TRBJ2-3 TRBV10-1
ASSLNPGGNTGELF TRBJ2-2 TRBV7-7
ASSAERAHETQY TRBJ2-5 TRBV9
ASSEGPGSGANVLT TRBJ2-6 TRBV2
ASRSGTSDSYEQY TRBJ2-7 TRBV19
ASSLETGVGEQY TRBJ2-7 TRBV7-9
AWVDSYEQY TRBJ2-7 TRBV30
ASSRTSEEATQY TRBJ2-5 TRBV9
ASSQGTSGGETQY TRBJ2-5 TRBV4-2
ASSLGAANTEAF TRBJ1-1 TRBV5-1
ASRQAGRVGSPLH TRBJ1-6 TRBV7-2
ASSRGGQPQH TRBJ1-5 TRBV7-9
ASSPGPKDTQY TRBJ2-3 TRBV7-7
ASSGQGSNYGYT TRBJ1-2 TRBV10-2
ASSFGAASASEKLF TRBJ1-4 TRBV7-9
ASMQGLAGELF TRBJ2-2 TRBV10-1
ASRTGTGAYEQY TRBJ2-7 TRBV6-1
ASSPRGTASGNTIY TRBJ1-3 TRBV5-1
ASSPGLSTDTQY TRBJ2-3 TRBV19
ASSPSTGVNTEAF TRBJ1-1 TRBV18
ASSAGEGRENTEAF TRBJ1-1 TRBV9
ASRVTGPGPEAF TRBJ1-1 TRBV6-5
ASSFNRVYTEAF TRBJ1-1 TRBV5-1
ASSLSGIREKLF TRBJ1-4 TRBV7-8
ASSISSGGVLYNEQF TRBJ2-1 TRBV19
ASSLGQVQETQY TRBJ2-5 TRBV9
ASSFKPGLAGIEQY TRBJ2-7 TRBV7-6
ATGERSSTDTQY TRBJ2-3 TRBV5-1
ASSPDGNPNEKLF TRBJ1-4 TRBV11-2